A single sample gave rise to the 18 T cell receptor beta chains below, sequenced in a study of blood T cell repertoires in COVID-19. TCRdb's copy holds only in-frame clones and misses some; the assay was immunoSEQ multiplex PCR. In the table there are approximately 170,000 clones, less than 90% of which are singletons. The sample consisted of peripheral blood. The receptors originated from a woman aged 70-85 years with COVID-19, enrolled during active disease.

The chain joins TRBV7-3 to TRBJ1-1; TRBD1 aligns across 8 bases. The junction had 3 bases not matched to a gene; V was cut back by 3 bases and J by 3 bases. The CDR3 covers 14 residues. Per the germline V gene, CDR1 is SGHTA and CDR2 is FQGTGA. The CDR3 sequence: CASSFRGRDTEAFF. CDR3 bases: TGTGCCAGCAGCTTCAGGGGGCGAGACACTGAAGCTTTCTTT.

The chain uses TRBV5-1 and TRBJ2-2; 15 bases match TRBD2. The ends lost 1 base at V and 2 bases at J; junction bases unmatched: 15. Germline values: CDR1 SGHRS, CDR2 YFSETQ. The CDR3 is 22 residues long. In DNA form, the CDR3 reads TGCGCCAGCAGCTTGCGCCGCTATCTTCCGGGACTAGCGGGGGGAAACACCGGGGAGCTGTTTTTT. This encodes CASSLRRYLPGLAGGNTGELFF.

This chain connects TRBV5-4 to TRBJ2-7; 8 bases align to TRBD1. Germline-derived CDR1 and CDR2 are SGHNT and YYREEE (reference sequence). CDR3 length: 17 residues. J gave up 1 base and V 0 bases, and 9 bases lay outside the gene matches. CDR3 sequence (DNA): TGTGCCAGCAGCTTGGAGGGGGGCAGGGGGCGATCCTACGAGCAGTACTTC. As protein: CASSLEGGRGRSYEQYF.

V and J are TRBV7-2 and TRBJ2-4; the D gene is possibly TRBD1 (5 bases). The CDR3 is 15 amino acids. Per germline, CDR1 SGHTA and CDR2 FQGNSA. V was clipped by 1 base and J by 3 bases, with 10 bases between them. Written as DNA, the CDR3 is TGTGCCAGCAGCTTAGGGGGCGTCGGCAAAAACATTCAGTACTTC. Its translation: CASSLGGVGKNIQYF.

V gene TRBV15 combines with J gene TRBJ1-1; D is uncertain. This CDR3 spans 14 amino acids. Trimming took off 0 bases at V and 1 base at J, with 6 bases between the two ends. CDR1 is LNHNV, CDR2 YYDKDF, per germline (reference sequence). As DNA, the CDR3 is TGTGCCACCAGCAGAGACAGATCGAACACTGAAGCTTTCTTT. It codes for CATSRDRSNTEAFF.

This clone was picked up a small number of times. V and J are TRBV27 and TRBJ1-1, with 7 bases that match TRBD1. V gave up 5 bases and J gave up 4 bases; unmatched junction bases: 7. Looked up from germline, CDR1 is MNHEY and CDR2 is SMNVEV (reference sequence). The CDR3 length is 14 residues. DNA of the CDR3: TGTGCCAGCAGTCCCGCAGGGGGGAGCACTGAAGCTTTCTTT. It translates to CASSPAGGSTEAFF.

This chain connects TRBV19 to TRBJ2-7; 8 bases align to TRBD1. The V and J ends lost 2 bases and 6 bases, in that order; junction bases with no gene match: 12. There are 16 residues in the CDR3. From germline, CDR1 is LNHDA and CDR2 SQIVND (reference sequence). The CDR3: CASSITFKSGGVEQYV. CDR3 in DNA: TGTGCCAGTAGTATAACCTTCAAATCAGGGGGCGTCGAGCAGTACGTC.

The chain employs TRBV11-2 and TRBJ1-1; TRBD1 might be the D (5 bases). Trimming cost V 0 bases and J 0 bases, with 8 bases left between them. Germline lookup yields CDR1 SGHAT and CDR2 FQNNGV. The CDR3 is 15 residues long. CDR3 in DNA: TGTGCCAGCAGCTTAGACAGGGCCTTGAACACTGAAGCTTTCTTT. Its translation is CASSLDRALNTEAFF. Supplemented by reference TRBV11-2 and TRBJ1-1, the full variable domain reads EAGVAQSPRYKIIEKRQSVAFWCNPISGHATLYWYQQILGQGPKLLIQFQNNGVVDDSQLPKDRFSAERLKGVDSTLKIQPAKLEDSAVYLCASSLDRALNTEAFFGQGTRLTVV.

The chain uses TRBV23-1 and TRBJ1-5; tentatively, D is TRBD1 (5 bases). TRBV23-1 is reported as an ORF; its role is uncertain. The CDR3 loop spans 16 amino acids. Trimming stripped 7 bases from V and 3 bases from J, with 19 bases between. CDR3 protein: CASNQGGQGPNQPQHF. As DNA, the CDR3 is TGCGCCAGCAACCAAGGAGGGCAGGGCCCCAATCAGCCCCAGCATTTT.

The rearrangement joins TRBV5-3 to TRBJ2-1; D perhaps matches TRBD2 (5 bases). TRBV5-3 belongs to the ORF category, with a function that is uncertain. The CDR3 is made up of 15 amino acids. Trimming left V 6 bases short and J 0 bases short, with 13 bases between. The CDR3 here is CARKFGKSSYNEQFF. The CDR3 DNA reads TGTGCCAGAAAGTTCGGGAAGAGCTCCTACAATGAGCAGTTCTTC.

The chain recombines TRBV18 with TRBJ1-4, with D unresolved. Germline V gene lookup returns CDR1 KGHSH and CDR2 LQKENI. The CDR3 has 13 amino acids. V lost 3 bases and J lost 3, with 5 bases in between. DNA for the CDR3: TGTGCCAGCTCACCCGAGGCTAATGAAAAACTGTTTTTT. Amino acids: CASSPEANEKLFF.

The V call is TRBV7-2, the J call TRBJ2-7; 11 bases agree with TRBD2. The CDR3 runs 18 residues. V lost 3 bases to trimming and J lost 2 bases; unmatched junction nucleotides: 12. Per the germline V gene, CDR1 is SGHTA and CDR2 is FQGNSA. In nucleotides, the CDR3 is TGTGCCAGCAGCTTCCGGGAATGGGGACTAGCGGTTCCCTACGAGCAGTACTTC. Amino acid sequence: CASSFREWGLAVPYEQYF.

CDR3 in amino acids: CAWTLTTGDYGYTF. The CDR3 DNA reads as TGTGCCTGGACCCTCACCACAGGGGACTATGGCTACACCTTC. The V and J genes are TRBV30 and TRBJ1-2; 7 bases line up with TRBD1. From germline, CDR1 is GTSNPN and CDR2 SVGIG (reference sequence). Germline trimming cut 4 bases from V and 3 bases from J; bases unmatched to any gene: 8. The CDR3 runs to 14 residues.

J is TRBJ1-5 and V is TRBV3-1 (or the pseudogene TRBV3-2); D gene ambiguous. With 4 bases removed from V and 0 bases from J, the gap between germline ends came to 7 bases. Germline CDR1 and CDR2: LGHDT and YNNKEL (reference sequence). There are 14 residues in the CDR3. CDR3 loop: CASSRAYSNQPQHF. In DNA form, the CDR3 reads TGTGCCAGCAGCCGAGCTTATAGCAATCAGCCCCAGCATTTT.

The rearrangement joins TRBV29-1 to TRBJ1-5; possible D gene TRBD1, 5 bases. The germline CDR1 and CDR2 sequences are SQVTM and ANQGSEA. This CDR3 has 13 residues. Trimming left V 7 bases short and J 7 bases short, with 17 bases between. CDR3 loop: CSAYGGSGQPQHF. The CDR3 DNA follows: TGCAGCGCCTACGGGGGGTCAGGACAGCCCCAGCATTTT.

The chain joins TRBV2 to TRBJ1-2, with 9 bases matching TRBD1. V gave up 6 bases and J gave up 4 bases; unmatched junction bases: 6. The CDR3 totals 14 residues. Per germline, CDR1 SNHLY and CDR2 FYNNEI. For the CDR3, the DNA is TGTGCCAGCAGGGGACAGGGTGTCAGCTATGGCTACACCTTC. It translates to CASRGQGVSYGYTF.

V is TRBV19 and J is TRBJ2-2; unclear D gene. The V and J ends lost 7 bases and 0 bases respectively, with 9 bases between them. The CDR3 has 14 amino acids. The germline V gene has CDR1 LNHDA and CDR2 SQIVND (reference sequence). The CDR3 DNA reads as TGTGCCAGTAACGAGCGACCGAACACCGGGGAGCTGTTTTTT. Amino acids: CASNERPNTGELFF.

The V gene is TRBV5-4, the J gene TRBJ2-2, with 10 bases identical to TRBD2. Losses at the gene ends were 5 bases for V and 0 bases for J; bases not matched to a gene: 1. The CDR3 sequence is 15 residues long. Germline V lookup: CDR1 SGHNT, CDR2 YYREEE (reference sequence). Written as DNA, the CDR3 is TGTGCCAGCAGTAGCGGGGGGACGAACACCGGGGAGCTGTTTTTT. Translated, it gives CASSSGGTNTGELFF.